These 13 T cell receptor beta chains originate from one sample sequenced in a study of blood T cell repertoires in COVID-19. The data were produced by immunoSEQ multiplex PCR, yet TCRdb's version contains in-frame clones alone and is incomplete. The table shows about 170,000 clones, with about 88% occurring only once. Sample: peripheral blood. These TCRs come from a woman of 80 years or more in a cohort sampled during active or convalescent COVID-19.

The chain links TRBV14 to TRBJ1-4; TRBD1 matches at 7 bases. Germline CDR1 SGHDN, CDR2 FVKESK. This CDR3 is 15 amino acids long. Unmatched junction bases numbered 6, after V lost 4 bases and J lost 4 bases. For the CDR3, the DNA is TGTGCCAGCAGCCCATACAGGGGCGGTAATGAAAAACTGTTTTTT. This gives the protein CASSPYRGGNEKLFF.

The chain employs TRBV30 and TRBJ2-1, with D hard to call. Trimming shortened V by 0 bases and J by 8 bases, and 5 bases separated the two germline ends. The germline gives CDR1 GTSNPN, CDR2 SVGIG (reference sequence). The CDR3 extends over 11 amino acids. The chain's CDR3 is CAWSVSYEQFF. DNA of the CDR3: TGTGCCTGGAGTGTATCCTATGAGCAGTTCTTC.

This clone was observed a handful of times. This chain links TRBV6-5 with TRBJ1-6; TRBD1 matches 7 bases. In germline, CDR1 is MNHEY, CDR2 SVGAGI. The CDR3 length is 14 residues. V gave up 7 bases and J gave up 7 bases; unmatched junction bases: 7. The CDR3, as DNA: TGTGCCAGCACCCTCCAGGGGGAGAATTCACCCCTCCACTTT. It codes for CASTLQGENSPLHF.

V and J are TRBV5-5 and TRBJ1-6; TRBD1 matches at 12 bases. Losses at the gene ends were 4 bases for V and 8 bases for J; bases not matched to a gene: 7. The CDR3 extends over 16 amino acids. Germline CDR1 is SGHKS and CDR2 is YYEKEE (reference sequence). The CDR3 protein is CASSLGQGARDSPLHF. The CDR3 DNA is TGTGCCAGCAGCCTGGGACAGGGGGCGAGGGATTCACCCCTCCACTTT.

The V call is TRBV18, the J call TRBJ1-3; perhaps TRBD1 as D (5 bases). V was shortened by 6 bases and J by 4 bases, with 16 bases between the two germline ends. CDR3 length: 15 residues. CDR1 is KGHSH, CDR2 LQKENI, per germline. The DNA for the CDR3 is TGTGCCAGCTCTCGCAGGGAATCGACGGGAAACACCATATATTTT. Encoded protein: CASSRRESTGNTIYF.

V gene TRBV4-2 combines with J gene TRBJ1-2; the D gene is possibly TRBD1 (6 bases). This CDR3 region has 15 residues. V lost 5 bases and J lost 8, with 21 bases in between. Per germline, CDR1 LGHNA and CDR2 YNFKEQ. The DNA of the CDR3 is TGTGCCAGCAGCTTAAGTACAGGGCAGGGTGCGGGCTACACCTTC. Translating it yields CASSLSTGQGAGYTF.

CDR3 bases: TGCAGTGCTCAACAGGGGGGTGAGCAGTTCTTC. Translating it yields CSAQQGGEQFF. The chain recombines TRBV20-1 with TRBJ2-1, with 8 bases aligning to TRBD1. The ends lost 5 bases at V and 9 bases at J; junction bases unmatched: 3. The length of the CDR3 is 11 residues. CDR1 and CDR2 (germline): DFQATT, SNEGSKA (reference sequence).

This chain joins TRBV29-1 and TRBJ2-5; 10 positions agree with TRBD1. CDR3 length: 13 amino acids. V gave up 7 bases and J gave up 0 bases; unmatched junction bases: 2. Germline V gene sequence: CDR1 SQVTM, CDR2 ANQGSEA. CDR3 residues: CSGQGAYQETQYF. The DNA for the CDR3 is TGCAGCGGACAGGGGGCCTACCAAGAGACCCAGTACTTC.

V and J are TRBV14 and TRBJ1-1; D is uncertain. The V gene's germline CDR1 is SGHDN and CDR2 FVKESK. With 0 bases removed from V and 1 base from J, the gap between germline ends came to 6 bases. The CDR3 spans 14 residues. The CDR3 DNA follows: TGTGCCAGCAGCCAAGAAACATCGAACACTGAAGCTTTCTTT. This sequence encodes CASSQETSNTEAFF.

The V gene is TRBV6-1, the J gene TRBJ1-6, with 8 positions matching TRBD1. Losses at the gene ends were 5 bases for V and 14 bases for J; bases not matched to a gene: 11. CDR1 MNHNS and CDR2 SASEGT come from the germline V gene. The CDR3 covers 14 residues. In DNA, the CDR3 is TGTGCCAGCAGTCTAGGACAGGGACGTGAATCCCTCCACTTT. Translation: CASSLGQGRESLHF.

The rearrangement links TRBV19 to TRBJ2-3, with 13 bases matching TRBD2. CDR1 and CDR2 (germline): LNHDA, SQIVND (reference sequence). This CDR3 has 15 residues. After removal of 5 bases from V and 4 bases from J, the junction contained 3 bases not matched to a gene. CDR3 nucleotides: TGTGCCAGTAGTCCTGGACTAGCGGGAGCAGATACGCAGTATTTT. Translated: CASSPGLAGADTQYF.

This chain links TRBV6-5 with TRBJ1-1; D not certain. The CDR3 is made up of 15 amino acids. V lost 7 bases, J lost 1 base, and 16 bases lay in between. Germline V gene data show CDR1 as MNHEY and CDR2 as SVGAGI. CDR3 DNA: TGTGCCAGCATCCCTTTATTCGGTGGGAACACTGAAGCTTTCTTT. Translated: CASIPLFGGNTEAFF.

This chain connects TRBV4-1 to TRBJ2-5; 13 bases map to TRBD2. Germline lookup yields CDR1 MGHRA and CDR2 YSYEKL. The CDR3 is 16 amino acids. With 3 bases clipped from V and 4 bases from J, the junction kept 5 bases outside the gene matches. The CDR3 is CASSHPGLAGLETQYF. CDR3 coding DNA: TGCGCCAGCAGCCACCCGGGACTAGCGGGATTAGAGACCCAGTACTTC.